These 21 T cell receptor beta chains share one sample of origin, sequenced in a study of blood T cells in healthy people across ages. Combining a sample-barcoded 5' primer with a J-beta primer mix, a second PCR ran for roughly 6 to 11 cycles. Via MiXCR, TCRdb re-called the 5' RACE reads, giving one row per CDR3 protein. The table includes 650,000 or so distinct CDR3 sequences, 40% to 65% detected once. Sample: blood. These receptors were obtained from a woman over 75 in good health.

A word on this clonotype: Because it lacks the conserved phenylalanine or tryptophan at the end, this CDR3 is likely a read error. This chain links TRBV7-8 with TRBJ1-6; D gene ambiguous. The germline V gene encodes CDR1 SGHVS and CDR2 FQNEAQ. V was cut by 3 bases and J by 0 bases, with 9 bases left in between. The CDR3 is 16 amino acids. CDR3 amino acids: CASSFSGSSYNSPLHI. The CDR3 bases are TGTGCCAGCAGCTTTAGTGGGAGCTCCTATAATTCACCCCTCCACATT.

The CDR3 DNA follows: TGTGCCAGCAGCGTAGAGGGGAGGGGTTCTGAAGCTTTCTTT. It codes for CASSVEGRGSEAFF. The rearrangement uses TRBV9 and TRBJ1-1, with D tentatively TRBD1 (5 bases). This CDR3 has 14 residues. The germline gives CDR1 SGDLS, CDR2 YYNGEE. V was clipped by 0 bases and J by 6 bases, with 12 bases between them.

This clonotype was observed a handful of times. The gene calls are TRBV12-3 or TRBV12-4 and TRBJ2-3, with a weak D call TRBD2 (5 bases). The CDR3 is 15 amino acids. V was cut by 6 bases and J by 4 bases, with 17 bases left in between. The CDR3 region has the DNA TGTGCCAGCAGCCCTCAGCGGACCCAGGCAGATACGCAGTATTTT. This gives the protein CASSPQRTQADTQYF.

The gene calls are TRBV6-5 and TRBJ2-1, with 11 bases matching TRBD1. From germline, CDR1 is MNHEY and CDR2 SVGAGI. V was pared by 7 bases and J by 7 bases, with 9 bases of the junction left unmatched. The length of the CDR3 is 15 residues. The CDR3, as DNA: TGTGCCAGCACCCTGGGACAGGGGGTCCGGAATGAGCAGTTCTTC. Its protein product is CASTLGQGVRNEQFF.

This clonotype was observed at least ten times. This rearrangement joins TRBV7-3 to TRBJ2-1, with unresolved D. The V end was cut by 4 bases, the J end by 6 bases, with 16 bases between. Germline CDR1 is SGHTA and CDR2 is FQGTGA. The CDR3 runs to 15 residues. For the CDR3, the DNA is TGTGCCAGCAGCTCTATGTATTCCCCCCTCAATGAGCAGTTCTTC. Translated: CASSSMYSPLNEQFF. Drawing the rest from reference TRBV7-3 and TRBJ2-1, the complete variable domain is GAGVSQTPSNKVTEKGKYVELRCDPISGHTALYWYRQSLGQGPEFLIYFQGTGAADDSGLPNDRFFAVRPEGSVSTLKIQRTERGDSAVYLCASSSMYSPLNEQFFGPGTRLTVL.

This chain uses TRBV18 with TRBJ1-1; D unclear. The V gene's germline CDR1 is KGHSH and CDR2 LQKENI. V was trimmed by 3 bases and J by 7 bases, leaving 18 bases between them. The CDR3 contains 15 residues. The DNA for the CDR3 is TGTGCCAGCTCACCTGGAAGAGGGAGATTAGGTGAAGCTTTCTTT. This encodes CASSPGRGRLGEAFF.

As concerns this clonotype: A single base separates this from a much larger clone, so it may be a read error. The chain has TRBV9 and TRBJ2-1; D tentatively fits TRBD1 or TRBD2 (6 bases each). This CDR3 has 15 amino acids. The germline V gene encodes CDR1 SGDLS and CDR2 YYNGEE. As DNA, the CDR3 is TGTACCAGCAGCGTAGGAGGGGGGTCCTACAATGAGCAGTTCTTC. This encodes CTSSVGGGSYNEQFF.

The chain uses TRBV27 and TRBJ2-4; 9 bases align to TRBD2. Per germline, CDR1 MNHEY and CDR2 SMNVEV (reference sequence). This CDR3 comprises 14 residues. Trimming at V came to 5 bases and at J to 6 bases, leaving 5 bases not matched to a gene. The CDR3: CASSVETSGNIQYF. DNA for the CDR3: TGTGCCAGCAGTGTTGAGACTAGCGGAAACATTCAGTACTTC.

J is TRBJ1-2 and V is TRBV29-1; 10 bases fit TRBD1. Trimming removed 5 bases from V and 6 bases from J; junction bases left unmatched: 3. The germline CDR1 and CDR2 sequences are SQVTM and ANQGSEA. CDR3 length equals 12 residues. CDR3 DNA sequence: TGCAGCGTTCGGACAGGGGGTAATGGCTACACCTTC. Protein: CSVRTGGNGYTF.

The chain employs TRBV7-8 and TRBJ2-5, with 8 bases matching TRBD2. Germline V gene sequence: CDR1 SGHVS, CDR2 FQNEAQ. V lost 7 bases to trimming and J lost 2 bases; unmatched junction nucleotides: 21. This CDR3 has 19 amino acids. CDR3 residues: CASTTYIDTGREGQETQYF. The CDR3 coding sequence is TGTGCCAGCACCACCTACATAGATACCGGGAGGGAGGGACAAGAGACCCAGTACTTC.

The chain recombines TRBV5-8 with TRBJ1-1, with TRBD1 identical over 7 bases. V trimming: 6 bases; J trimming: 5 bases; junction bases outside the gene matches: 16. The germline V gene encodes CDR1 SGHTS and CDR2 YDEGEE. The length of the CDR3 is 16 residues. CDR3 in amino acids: CASIGGRDRGGTEAFF. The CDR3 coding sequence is TGTGCCAGCATCGGGGGTAGGGACAGAGGAGGGACTGAAGCTTTCTTT.

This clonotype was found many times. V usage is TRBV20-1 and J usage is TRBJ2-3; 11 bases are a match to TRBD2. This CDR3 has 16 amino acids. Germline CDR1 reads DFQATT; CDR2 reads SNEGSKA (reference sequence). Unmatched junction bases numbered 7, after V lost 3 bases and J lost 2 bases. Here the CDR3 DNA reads TGCAGTGCTAGTTCAGTAGCGGGAGGGATCACAGATACGCAGTATTTT. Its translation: CSASSVAGGITDTQYF.

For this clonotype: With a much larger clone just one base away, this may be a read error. CDR3 residues: CASMRDYYNEQYF. In nucleotides, the CDR3 is TGCGCCAGCATGAGGGACTATTACAATGAGCAGTACTTC. The V and J genes are TRBV5-1 and TRBJ2-1, with TRBD2 identical over 7 bases. The tail of the sequence fits TRBJ2-7 better, so the J call may be wrong. The CDR3 contains 13 residues. CDR1 is SGHRS and CDR2 is YFSETQ in the germline V gene.

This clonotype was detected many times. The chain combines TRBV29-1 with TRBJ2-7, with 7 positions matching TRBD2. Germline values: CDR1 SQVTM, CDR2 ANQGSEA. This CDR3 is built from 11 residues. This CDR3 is CGGGSSYEQYF. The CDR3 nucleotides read TGCGGGGGGGGATCCTCCTACGAGCAGTACTTC.

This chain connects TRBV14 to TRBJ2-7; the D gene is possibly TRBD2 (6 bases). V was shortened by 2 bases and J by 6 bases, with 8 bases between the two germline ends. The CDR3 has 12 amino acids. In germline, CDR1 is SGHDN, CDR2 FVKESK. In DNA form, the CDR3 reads TGTGCCAGCAGCCAACGGGACTCCGAGCAGTACTTC. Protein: CASSQRDSEQYF.

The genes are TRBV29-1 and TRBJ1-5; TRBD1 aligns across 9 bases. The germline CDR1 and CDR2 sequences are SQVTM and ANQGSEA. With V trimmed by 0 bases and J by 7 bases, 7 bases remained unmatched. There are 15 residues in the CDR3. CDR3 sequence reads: CSVEEGQGIGQPQHF. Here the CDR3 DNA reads TGCAGCGTTGAAGAGGGACAGGGAATAGGGCAGCCCCAGCATTTT.

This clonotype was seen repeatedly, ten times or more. The chain's CDR3 is CASSIRLAETQYF. CDR3 DNA: TGTGCCAGCAGCATTAGACTAGCCGAGACCCAGTACTTC. The rearrangement links TRBV7-2 to TRBJ2-5; 7 nucleotides match TRBD2. The length of the CDR3 is 13 residues. J gave up 5 bases and V 5 bases, and 5 bases lay outside the gene matches. The germline CDR1 and CDR2 sequences are SGHTA and FQGNSA. Complete variable domain (other parts from reference TRBV7-2 and TRBJ2-5): GAGVSQSPSNKVTEKGKDVELRCDPISGHTALYWYRQSLGQGLEFLIYFQGNSAPDKSGLPSDRFSAERTGGSVSTLTIQRTQQEDSAVYLCASSIRLAETQYFGPGTRLLVL.

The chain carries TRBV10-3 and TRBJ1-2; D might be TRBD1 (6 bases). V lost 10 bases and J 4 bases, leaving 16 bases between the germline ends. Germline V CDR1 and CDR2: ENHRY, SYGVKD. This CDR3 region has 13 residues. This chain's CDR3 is CATQRQASYGYTF. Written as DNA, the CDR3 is TGTGCCACCCAACGACAGGCCAGCTATGGCTACACCTTC.

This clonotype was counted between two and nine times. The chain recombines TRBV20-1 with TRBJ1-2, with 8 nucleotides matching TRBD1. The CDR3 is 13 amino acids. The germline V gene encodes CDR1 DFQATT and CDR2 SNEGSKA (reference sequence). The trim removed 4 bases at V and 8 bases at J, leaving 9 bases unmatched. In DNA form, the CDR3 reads TGCAGTGCTATCACTCAGGGGGCGGGAGGCTACACCTTC. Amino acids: CSAITQGAGGYTF.

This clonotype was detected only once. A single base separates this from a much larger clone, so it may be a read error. The CDR3 loop reads CASSLALQGSGEQYF. The CDR3, as DNA: TGCGCCAGCAGCTTGGCGCTACAGGGTTCAGGTGAGCAGTACTTC. The genes are TRBV5-1 and TRBJ2-5, with D perhaps matching TRBD1 (6 bases). The CDR3 contains 15 residues. Trimming removed 0 bases at V and 11 bases at J, with 20 bases between. Per germline, CDR1 SGHRS and CDR2 YFSETQ.

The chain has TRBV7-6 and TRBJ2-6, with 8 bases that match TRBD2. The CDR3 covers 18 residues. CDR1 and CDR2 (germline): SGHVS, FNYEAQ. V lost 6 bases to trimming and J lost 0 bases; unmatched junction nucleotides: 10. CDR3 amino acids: CASSPKHGGGSGANVLTF. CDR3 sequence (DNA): TGTGCCAGCAGTCCGAAGCACGGGGGGGGCTCTGGGGCCAACGTCCTGACTTTC.